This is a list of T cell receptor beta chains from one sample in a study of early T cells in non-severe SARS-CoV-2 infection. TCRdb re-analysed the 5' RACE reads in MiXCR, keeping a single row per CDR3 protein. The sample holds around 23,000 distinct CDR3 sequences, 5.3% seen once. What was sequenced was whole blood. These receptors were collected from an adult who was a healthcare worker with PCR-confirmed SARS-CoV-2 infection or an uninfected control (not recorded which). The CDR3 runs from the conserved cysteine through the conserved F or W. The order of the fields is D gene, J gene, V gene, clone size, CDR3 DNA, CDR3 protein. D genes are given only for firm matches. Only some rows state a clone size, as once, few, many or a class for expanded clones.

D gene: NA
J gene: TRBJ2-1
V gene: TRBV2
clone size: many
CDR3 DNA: TGTGCCAGCAGGGGAGGACAGGTCTCCTACAATGAGCAGTTCTTC
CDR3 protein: CASRGGQVSYNEQFF

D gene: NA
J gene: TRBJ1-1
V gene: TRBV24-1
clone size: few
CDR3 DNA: TGTGCCACCAGAGCAGGGGCGAGCACTGAAGCTTTCTTT
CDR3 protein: CATRAGASTEAFF

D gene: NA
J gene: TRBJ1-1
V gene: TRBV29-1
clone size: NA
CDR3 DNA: TGCAGCGGCCAGAACACTGAAGCTTTCTTT
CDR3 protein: CSGQNTEAFF

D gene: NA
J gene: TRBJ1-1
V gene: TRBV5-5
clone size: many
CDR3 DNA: TGTGCCAGCAGCTTGGTTATGGACAGGAACACTGAAGCTTTCTTT
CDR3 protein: CASSLVMDRNTEAFF

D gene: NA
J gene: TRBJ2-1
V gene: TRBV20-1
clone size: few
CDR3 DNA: TGCAGTGCTCCCAGGGACACTTCTGGTAATGAGCAGTTCTTC
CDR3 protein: CSAPRDTSGNEQFF

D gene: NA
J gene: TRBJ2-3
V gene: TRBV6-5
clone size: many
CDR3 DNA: TGTGCCAGCAGTTACTCTTACACAGATACGCAGTATTTT
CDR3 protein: CASSYSYTDTQYF

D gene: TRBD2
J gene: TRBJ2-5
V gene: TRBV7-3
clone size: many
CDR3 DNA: TGTGCCAGCAGCTTTGGCGGGACTAGGGGGGAGACCCAGTACTTC
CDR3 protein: CASSFGGTRGETQYF

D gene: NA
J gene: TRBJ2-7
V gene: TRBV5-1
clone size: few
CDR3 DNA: TGCGCCAGCAGCTTGGCGCCGGGGTCGGCTTACGAGCAGTACTTC
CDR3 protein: CASSLAPGSAYEQYF

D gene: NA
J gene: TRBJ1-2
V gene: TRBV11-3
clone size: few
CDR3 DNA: TGTGCCAGCAGCGCGGACAGTTCCCTAAACTATGGCTACACCTTC
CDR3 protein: CASSADSSLNYGYTF

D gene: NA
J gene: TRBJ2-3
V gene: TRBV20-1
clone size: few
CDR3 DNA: TGCAGTGCTAAGGAGGTCACAGATACGCAGTATTTT
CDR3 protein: CSAKEVTDTQYF

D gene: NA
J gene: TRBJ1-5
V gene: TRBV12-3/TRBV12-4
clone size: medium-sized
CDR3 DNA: TGTGCCAGCAGTCTTAGCGCAGGGAAGCCCCAGCATTTT
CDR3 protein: CASSLSAGKPQHF

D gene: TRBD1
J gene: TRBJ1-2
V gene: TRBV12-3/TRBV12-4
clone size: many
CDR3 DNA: TGTGCCAGCAGTGATACAGGGGGCGCTGACTATGGCTACACCTTC
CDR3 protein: CASSDTGGADYGYTF

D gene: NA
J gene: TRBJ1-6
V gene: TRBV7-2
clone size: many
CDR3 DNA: TGTGCCAGCAGTACCCCGGGGGACAATTCACCCCTCCACTTT
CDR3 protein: CASSTPGDNSPLHF

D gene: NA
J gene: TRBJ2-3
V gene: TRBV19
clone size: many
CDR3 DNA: TGTGCCAGTAGTATAGATGCAGGGGATACGCAGTATTTT
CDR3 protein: CASSIDAGDTQYF

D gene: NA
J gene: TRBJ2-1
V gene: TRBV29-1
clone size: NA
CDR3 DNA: TGCAGCGTGCGTACCGGGACCGACGCCAATGAGCAGTTCTTC
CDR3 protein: CSVRTGTDANEQFF

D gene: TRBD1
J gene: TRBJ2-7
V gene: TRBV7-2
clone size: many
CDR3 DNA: TGTGCCAGCAGCTTAGGACAGGGCGGGTTCCCCTACGAGCAGTACTTC
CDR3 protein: CASSLGQGGFPYEQYF

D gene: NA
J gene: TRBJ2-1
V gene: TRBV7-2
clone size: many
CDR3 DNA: TGTGCCAGCAGCCCTGCAAGGGGGGCTAGCGGAAGGAATGAGCAGTTCTTC
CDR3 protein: CASSPARGASGRNEQFF

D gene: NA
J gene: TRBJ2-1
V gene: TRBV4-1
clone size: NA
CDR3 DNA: TGCGCCAGCAGCCAAGTGGGCGTCTACAATGAGCAGTTCTTC
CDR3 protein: CASSQVGVYNEQFF

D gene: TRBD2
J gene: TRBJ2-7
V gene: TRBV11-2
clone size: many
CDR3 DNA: TGTGCCAGCAGCTTAGATTCTAGCGGACTCTCCTACGAGCAGTACTTC
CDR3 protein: CASSLDSSGLSYEQYF

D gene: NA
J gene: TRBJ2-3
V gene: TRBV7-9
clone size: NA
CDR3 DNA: TGTGCCAGCAGCTTATTTCCTCAGGGTACAGATACGCAGTATTTT
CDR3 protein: CASSLFPQGTDTQYF

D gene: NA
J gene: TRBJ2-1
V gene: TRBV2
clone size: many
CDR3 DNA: TGTGCCAGCAGTGATTTGGGCGGCAATGAGCAGTTCTTC
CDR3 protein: CASSDLGGNEQFF

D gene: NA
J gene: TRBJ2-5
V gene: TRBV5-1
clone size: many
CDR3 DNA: TGCGCCAGCAGCTTGCAAAACCAAGAGACCCAGTACTTC
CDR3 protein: CASSLQNQETQYF

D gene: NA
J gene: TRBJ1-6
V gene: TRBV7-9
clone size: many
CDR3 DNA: TGTGCCAGCAGCTCCGGGTGGGGTGCCTATAATTCACCCCTCCACTTT
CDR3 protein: CASSSGWGAYNSPLHF

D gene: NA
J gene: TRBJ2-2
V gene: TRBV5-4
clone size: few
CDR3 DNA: TGTGCCAGCAGCCCAGCAATGGCGAACACCGGGGAGCTGTTTTTT
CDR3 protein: CASSPAMANTGELFF